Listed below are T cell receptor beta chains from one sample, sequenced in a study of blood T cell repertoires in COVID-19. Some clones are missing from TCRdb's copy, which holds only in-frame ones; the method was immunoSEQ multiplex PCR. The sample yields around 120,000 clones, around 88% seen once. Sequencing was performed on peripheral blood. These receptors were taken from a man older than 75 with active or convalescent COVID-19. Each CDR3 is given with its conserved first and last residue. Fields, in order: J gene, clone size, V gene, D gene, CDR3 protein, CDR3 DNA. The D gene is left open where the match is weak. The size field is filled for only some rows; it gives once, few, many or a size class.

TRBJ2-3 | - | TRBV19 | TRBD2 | CATQESLAGGTDTQYF | TGTGCCACCCAAGAGTCACTAGCGGGTGGCACAGATACGCAGTATTTT
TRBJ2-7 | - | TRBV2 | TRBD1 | CASISDRSYEQYF | TGTGCCAGCATCTCGGACAGGAGCTACGAGCAGTACTTC
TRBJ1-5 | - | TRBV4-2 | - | CASSRGGNQPQHF | TGTGCCAGCAGCCGGGGGGGGAATCAGCCCCAGCATTTT
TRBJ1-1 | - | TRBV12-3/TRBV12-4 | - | CASNNAAGKAFF | TGTGCCAGCAATAACGCGGCGGGGAAAGCTTTCTTT
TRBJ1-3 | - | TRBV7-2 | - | CASSYGNTIYF | TGTGCCAGCAGCTATGGCAACACCATATATTTT
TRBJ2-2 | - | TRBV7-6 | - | CASSLLTGNTGELFF | TGTGCCAGCAGCTTACTGACAGGGAACACCGGGGAGCTGTTTTTT
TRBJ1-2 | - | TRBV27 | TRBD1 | CASSPDRFYGYTF | TGTGCCAGCAGCCCGGACAGGTTCTATGGCTACACCTTC
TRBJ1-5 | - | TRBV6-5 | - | CASARATQGSQPQHF | TGTGCCAGCGCAAGGGCCACCCAGGGGAGTCAGCCCCAGCATTTT
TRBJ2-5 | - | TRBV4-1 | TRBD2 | CASSQVLAGIQETQYF | TGCGCCAGCAGCCAAGTTCTAGCGGGGATACAAGAGACCCAGTACTTC
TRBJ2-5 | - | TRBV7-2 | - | CASTLQIQETQYF | TGTGCCAGCACCCTACAGATCCAAGAGACCCAGTACTTC
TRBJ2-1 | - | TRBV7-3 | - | CASSLRQDVEQFF | TGTGCCAGCAGCTTAAGACAGGATGTGGAGCAGTTCTTC
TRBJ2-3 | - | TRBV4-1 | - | CASSQDTGPTDTQYF | TGCGCCAGCAGCCAAGATACAGGGCCCACAGATACGCAGTATTTT
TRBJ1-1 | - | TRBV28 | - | CASNLWGPTEAFF | TGTGCCAGCAATCTGTGGGGCCCCACTGAAGCTTTCTTT
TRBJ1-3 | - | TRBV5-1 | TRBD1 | CASSSGQESNTIYF | TGCGCCAGCAGCTCGGGACAGGAGTCGAACACCATATATTTT
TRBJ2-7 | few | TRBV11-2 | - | CASSLAGGRPYEQYF | TGTGCCAGCAGCTTAGCGGGGGGCCGGCCCTACGAGCAGTACTTC
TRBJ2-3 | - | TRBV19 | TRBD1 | CASSTRGRMTDTQYF | TGTGCCAGTAGTACGAGGGGGCGGATGACAGATACGCAGTATTTT
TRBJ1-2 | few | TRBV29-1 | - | CSVEEGAGYTF | TGCAGCGTTGAGGAGGGCGCGGGCTACACCTTC
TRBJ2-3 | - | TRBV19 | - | CASSISQGRGTQYF | TGTGCCAGTAGTATTTCACAGGGACGCGGTACGCAGTATTTT
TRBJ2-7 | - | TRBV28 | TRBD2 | CASSLGNAGGEQYF | TGTGCCAGCAGTTTGGGGAACGCGGGGGGCGAGCAGTACTTC
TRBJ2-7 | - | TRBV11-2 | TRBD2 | CASSRLLPGLAETYEQYF | TGTGCCAGCAGCCGCCTCCTTCCCGGACTAGCGGAGACCTACGAGCAGTACTTC
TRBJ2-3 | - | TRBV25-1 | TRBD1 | CASSGTGGDTQYF | TGTGCCAGCAGTGGGACAGGGGGAGATACGCAGTATTTT
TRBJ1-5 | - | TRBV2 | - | CASSEDAGNIVSNQPQHF | TGTGCCAGCAGTGAAGACGCAGGGAATATAGTTAGCAATCAGCCCCAGCATTTT
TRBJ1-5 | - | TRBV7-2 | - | CASSLEPGFNQPQHF | TGTGCCAGCAGCTTAGAGCCCGGGTTCAATCAGCCCCAGCATTTT
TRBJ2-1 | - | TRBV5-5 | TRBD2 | CASRAGLAGDYNEQFF | TGTGCCAGCAGGGCGGGACTAGCGGGTGACTACAATGAGCAGTTCTTC
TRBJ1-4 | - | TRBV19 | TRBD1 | CASRGDSVNEKLFF | TGTGCCAGTAGGGGGGACAGTGTAAATGAAAAACTGTTTTTT
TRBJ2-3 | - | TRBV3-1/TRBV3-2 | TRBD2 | CASSHPSLAGGSRDTQYF | TGTGCCAGCAGCCACCCTAGCCTAGCGGGGGGCTCTCGGGATACGCAGTATTTT
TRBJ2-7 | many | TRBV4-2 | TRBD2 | CASSPAGTSGGSYEQYF | TGTGCCAGCAGCCCAGCAGGGACTAGCGGGGGTTCCTACGAGCAGTACTTC
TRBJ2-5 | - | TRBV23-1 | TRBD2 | CASSGSGGETQYF | TGCGCCAGCAGTGGGAGCGGGGGAGAGACCCAGTACTTC
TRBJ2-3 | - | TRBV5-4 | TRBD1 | CASSYGQGADTQYF | TGTGCCAGCAGCTATGGACAGGGAGCAGATACGCAGTATTTT
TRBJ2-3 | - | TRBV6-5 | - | CASRAGAGPTDTQYF | TGTGCCAGCAGGGCTGGGGCGGGGCCCACAGATACGCAGTATTTT
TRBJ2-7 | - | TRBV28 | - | CASSPRGGASYEQYF | TGTGCCAGCAGTCCAAGGGGCGGGGCCTCCTACGAGCAGTACTTC
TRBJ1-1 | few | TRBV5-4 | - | CASSLAPGTEAFF | TGTGCCAGCAGCTTGGCCCCGGGGACTGAAGCTTTCTTT
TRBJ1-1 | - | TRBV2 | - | CASSYYPQGNTEAFF | TGTGCCAGCAGCTACTATCCACAGGGGAACACTGAAGCTTTCTTT
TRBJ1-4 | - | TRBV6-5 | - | CASSDGGRANEKLFF | TGTGCCAGCTCCGACGGGGGTAGGGCTAATGAAAAACTGTTTTTT
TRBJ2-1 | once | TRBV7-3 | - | CASSLAVSYNEQFF | TGTGCCAGCAGCTTAGCAGTCTCCTACAATGAGCAGTTCTTC
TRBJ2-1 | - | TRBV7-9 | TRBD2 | CASSLALAGSYNEQFF | TGTGCCAGCAGCTTAGCACTAGCGGGCTCCTACAATGAGCAGTTCTTC
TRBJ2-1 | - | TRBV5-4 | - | CASSPGRGPYNEQFF | TGTGCCAGCAGTCCCGGGCGGGGACCCTACAATGAGCAGTTCTTC
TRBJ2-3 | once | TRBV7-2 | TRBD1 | CASSGDRGTDTQYF | TGTGCCAGCAGCGGAGACAGGGGGACAGATACGCAGTATTTT
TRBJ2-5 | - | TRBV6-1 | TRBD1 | CASSDPDRGVETQYF | TGTGCCAGCAGTGACCCTGACAGGGGAGTAGAGACCCAGTACTTC
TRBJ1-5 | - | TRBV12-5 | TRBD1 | CASGLGGGGQPQHF | TGTGCTAGTGGTTTGGGAGGGGGCGGTCAGCCCCAGCATTTT
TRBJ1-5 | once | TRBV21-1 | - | CASRPTPGDDQPQHF | TGTGCCAGCAGACCCACCCCGGGGGATGATCAGCCCCAGCATTTT
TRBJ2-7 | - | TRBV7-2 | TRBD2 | CASSLTPSGSYEQYF | TGTGCCAGCAGCTTAACCCCTAGCGGCTCCTACGAGCAGTACTTC
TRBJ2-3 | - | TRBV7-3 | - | CASSSAVADTQYF | TGTGCCAGCAGCTCCGCGGTAGCAGATACGCAGTATTTT
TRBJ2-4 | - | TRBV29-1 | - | CSVGPGTENIQYF | TGCAGCGTCGGCCCAGGGACTGAAAACATTCAGTACTTC
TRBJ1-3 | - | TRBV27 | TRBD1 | CASSPAPTGVGNTIYF | TGTGCCAGCAGTCCCGCCCCGACAGGGGTTGGAAACACCATATATTTT
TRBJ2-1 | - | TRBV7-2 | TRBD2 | CASSLDHSGGSNEQFF | TGTGCCAGCAGCTTAGATCATAGCGGGGGGTCCAATGAGCAGTTCTTC
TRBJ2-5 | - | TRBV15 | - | CATSTSRGAEAETQYF | TGTGCCACCAGCACCTCCCGCGGGGCCGAAGCGGAGACCCAGTACTTC
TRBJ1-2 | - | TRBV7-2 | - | CASSRNQGMGGYTF | TGTGCCAGCAGCCGTAATCAGGGGATGGGTGGCTACACCTTC
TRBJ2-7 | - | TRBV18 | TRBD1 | CASSLRGQNYEQYF | TGTGCCAGCTCACTACGGGGACAGAACTACGAGCAGTACTTC
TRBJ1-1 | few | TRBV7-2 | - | CASSLVQKNTEAFF | TGTGCCAGCAGCTTAGTACAAAAGAACACTGAAGCTTTCTTT
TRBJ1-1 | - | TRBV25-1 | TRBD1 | CASSESRTGEAFF | TGTGCCAGCAGTGAATCAAGGACAGGCGAAGCTTTCTTT
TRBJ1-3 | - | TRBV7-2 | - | CASILDGVTGNTIYF | TGTGCCAGCATCCTAGACGGGGTAACTGGAAACACCATATATTTT
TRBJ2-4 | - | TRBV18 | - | CASSPPSLENIQYF | TGTGCCAGCTCACCACCCAGTCTGGAAAACATTCAGTACTTC
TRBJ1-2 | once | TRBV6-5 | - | CASTPADSSYGYTF | TGTGCCAGCACGCCGGCAGACAGTAGCTATGGCTACACCTTC
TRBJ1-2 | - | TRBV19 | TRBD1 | CASSRQGENYGYTF | TGTGCCAGTAGTAGACAGGGTGAGAACTATGGCTACACCTTC